This TCR beta chain is from a study of regulatory T cells in long-lasting Graves disease. Findings and limits, study-wide: Persistent patients had a count of shared public clonotypes (over 2,500) that exceeded that of new patients (approximately 920).

CDR1 and CDR2 from the germline V gene are SGHRS and YFSETQ. The junction had 4 bases not matched to a gene; V was cut back by 0 bases and J by 2 bases. The CDR3 extends over 15 amino acids. The time point here: persistent/refractory GD, antithyroid drugs over 5 years with positive TRAb. Construction of the TCR library relied on RNA isolated from PBMCs. Note on this clonotype: What it binds is unknown.

Arm-PCR with iRepertoire HTBI primers amplified the CDR3 regions for these TCR beta libraries. In TCRdb, the multiplex PCR reads were re-called with MiXCR into one record per CDR3 protein. The table shows hundreds of thousands of distinct CDR3 sequences, with around 30% occurring only once. The sample here was peripheral blood mononuclear cells (PBMCs), taken when the disease was refractory, from a patient treated with antithyroid drugs. The clonotype originates from a female donor with Graves disease. The rearrangement joins TRBV5-1 to TRBJ2-7, with 8 bases matching TRBD1. This chain's CDR3 is CASSLGQGTPYEQYF. CDR3 sequence (DNA): TGCGCCAGCAGCTTGGGACAGGGGACTCCCTACGAGCAGTACTTC.